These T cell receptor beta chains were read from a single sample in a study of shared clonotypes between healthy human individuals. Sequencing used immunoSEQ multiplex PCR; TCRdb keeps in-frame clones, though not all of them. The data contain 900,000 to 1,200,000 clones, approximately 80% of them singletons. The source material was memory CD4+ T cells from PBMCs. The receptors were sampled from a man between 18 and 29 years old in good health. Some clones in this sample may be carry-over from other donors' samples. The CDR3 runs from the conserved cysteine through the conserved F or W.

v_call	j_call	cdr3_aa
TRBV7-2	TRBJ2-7	CASSRTGTAAYEQYF
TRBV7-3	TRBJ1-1	CASSHRTNRNTEAFF
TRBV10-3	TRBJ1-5	CAISVRINQPQHF
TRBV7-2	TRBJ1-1	CASSRGPGSNTEAFF
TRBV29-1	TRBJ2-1	CSVPPTSGVNNEQFF
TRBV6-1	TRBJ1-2	CATTWGPSYGYTF
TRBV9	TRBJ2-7	CASSENLAGGLYEQYF
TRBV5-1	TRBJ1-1	CASSFRQNTEAFF
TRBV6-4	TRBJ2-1	CASSPRGLAGAGEQFF
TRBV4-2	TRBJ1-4	CASSQAFKPRLATNEKLFF
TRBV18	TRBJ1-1	CASSPSRVTTEAFF
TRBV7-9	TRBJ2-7	CASSPPGGSYEQYF
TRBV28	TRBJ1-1	CASSLTGQGYTEAFF
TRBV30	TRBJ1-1	CAWSGQANTEAFF
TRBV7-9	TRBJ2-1	CASSLFAGGVYNEQFF
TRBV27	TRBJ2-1	CASSIRLAGGPSRNEQFF
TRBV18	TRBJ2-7	CASSRNPGKYEQYF
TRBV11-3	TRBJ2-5	CASSLVSGVQETQYF
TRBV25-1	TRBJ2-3	CASSEFPAGGPTDTQYF
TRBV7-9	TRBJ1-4	CASSVGRDEKLFF
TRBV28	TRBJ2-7	CASSHPGGREGGPYEQYF
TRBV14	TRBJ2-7	CASSRAGPFYEQYF